This TCR beta chain was captured in a study of T cells in Graves' hyperthyroidism and ophthalmopathy. Study-level results: Most thyroid-expanded clonotypes above 0.001 were also found in blood.

The length of the CDR3 is 15 residues. With 2 bases removed from V and 0 bases from J, the gap between germline ends came to 10 bases. CDR1 and CDR2 (germline): SGHVS, FQNEAQ. This clonotype was detected many times. No antigen is known for it. Lactation, pregnancy, other autoimmune disease or uncontrolled infection excluded patients. From RNA transcripts, TCR beta CDR3 regions were amplified. During a first-round RT-PCR of the TCR CDR3, the HTBI primer set was used. TCRdb fed the multiplex PCR reads into MiXCR, producing one record per CDR3 protein. The table includes a few hundred thousand distinct CDR3 sequences, 12% to 15% detected once.

The sample consisted of blood. This sequence was found in a woman aged 40 to 50 with Graves' hyperthyroidism. The chain couples TRBV7-8 to TRBJ1-1; D perhaps matches TRBD1 (5 bases). Written as DNA, the CDR3 is TGTGCCAGCAGCTTACTAAGGGGCCTGAACACTGAAGCTTTCTTT. This codes for CASSLLRGLNTEAFF.